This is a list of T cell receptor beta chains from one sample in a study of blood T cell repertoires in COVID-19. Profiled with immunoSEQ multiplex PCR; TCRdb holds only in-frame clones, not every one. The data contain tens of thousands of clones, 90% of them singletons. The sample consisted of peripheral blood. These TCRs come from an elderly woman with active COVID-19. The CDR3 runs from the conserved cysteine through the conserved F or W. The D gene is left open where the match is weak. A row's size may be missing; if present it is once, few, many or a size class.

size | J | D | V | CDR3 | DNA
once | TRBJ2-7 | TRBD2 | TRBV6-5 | CASSLSREEYEQYF | TGTGCCAGCAGTCTTTCCCGGGAGGAGTACGAGCAGTACTTC
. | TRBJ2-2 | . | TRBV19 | CASRLRGRGTGELFF | TGTGCCAGTAGGCTCCGGGGTCGAGGCACCGGGGAGCTGTTTTTT
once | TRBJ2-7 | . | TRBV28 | CASSLGDTSYEQYF | TGTGCCAGCAGTTTAGGGGACACCAGCTACGAGCAGTACTTC
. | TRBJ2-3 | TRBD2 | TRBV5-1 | CASSRTTSGIPDTQYF | TGCGCCAGCAGCAGGACGACTAGCGGAATTCCAGATACGCAGTATTTT
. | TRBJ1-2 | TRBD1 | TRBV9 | CASSAGTGTIYGYTF | TGTGCCAGCAGCGCTGGGACAGGGACGATCTATGGCTACACCTTC
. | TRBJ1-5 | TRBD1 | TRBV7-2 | CASSLARGRGQPQHF | TGTGCCAGCAGCTTAGCCAGGGGGCGCGGGCAGCCCCAGCATTTT
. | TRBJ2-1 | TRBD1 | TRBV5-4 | CASSLGAGQGAGEQFF | TGTGCCAGCAGCTTGGGCGCCGGACAGGGGGCTGGGGAGCAGTTCTTC
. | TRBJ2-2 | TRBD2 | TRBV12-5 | CASGLGGGPPNTGELFF | TGTGCTAGTGGCCTAGGCGGGGGGCCGCCGAACACCGGGGAGCTGTTTTTT
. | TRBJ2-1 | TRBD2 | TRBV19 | CASRPSGGGEQFF | TGTGCCAGTCGGCCTAGCGGGGGGGGAGAGCAGTTCTTC
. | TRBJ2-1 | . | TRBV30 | CAWRRQIIGNEQFF | TGTGCCTGGAGGAGACAAATTATAGGCAATGAGCAGTTCTTC
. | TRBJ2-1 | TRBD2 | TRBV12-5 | CASGQSRTRGLYNEQFF | TGTGCTAGTGGTCAGTCCCGGACTAGGGGTCTTTACAATGAGCAGTTCTTC
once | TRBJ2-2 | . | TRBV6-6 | CASSYAGANTGELFF | TGTGCCAGCAGTTACGCCGGAGCGAACACCGGGGAGCTGTTTTTT
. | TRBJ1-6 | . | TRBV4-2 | CASSQEVWADTDNSPLHF | TGTGCCAGCAGCCAAGAAGTATGGGCGGACACTGATAATTCACCCCTCCACTTT
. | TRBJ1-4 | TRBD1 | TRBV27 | CASSFDRGRGNEKLFF | TGTGCCAGCAGTTTTGACAGGGGCAGAGGGAATGAAAAACTGTTTTTT
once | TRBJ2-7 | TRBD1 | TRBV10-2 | CASSTGDLAYEQYF | TGCGCCAGCTCCACAGGGGATTTAGCCTACGAGCAGTACTTC
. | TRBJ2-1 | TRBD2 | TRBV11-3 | CASSLDGRSYNEQFF | TGTGCCAGCAGCTTAGACGGGAGGTCCTACAATGAGCAGTTCTTC
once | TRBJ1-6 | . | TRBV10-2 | CASRETDLGSPLHF | TGCGCCAGCAGGGAGACAGACCTGGGTTCACCCCTCCACTTT
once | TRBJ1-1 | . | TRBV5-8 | CASRDGTRWDTEAFF | TGTGCCAGCAGGGATGGGACTCGATGGGACACTGAAGCTTTCTTT
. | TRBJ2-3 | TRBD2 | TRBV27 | CASSLLGLAGLTDTQYF | TGTGCCAGCAGTTTATTAGGCCTAGCGGGACTCACAGATACGCAGTATTTT
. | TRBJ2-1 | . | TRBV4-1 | CASSQDGPLWQGISYNEQFF | TGCGCCAGCAGCCAAGATGGCCCCTTGTGGCAGGGAATCTCCTACAATGAGCAGTTCTTC
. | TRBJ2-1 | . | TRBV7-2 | CASSLVGAEEQFF | TGTGCCAGCAGCTTAGTGGGGGCGGAAGAGCAGTTCTTC
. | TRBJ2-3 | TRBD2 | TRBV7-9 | CASSLTSGSGTDTQYF | TGTGCCAGCAGCTTGACTAGCGGGAGTGGCACAGATACGCAGTATTTT
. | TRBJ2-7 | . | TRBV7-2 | CASTDPRGRAEQYF | TGTGCCAGCACCGACCCCAGGGGTCGCGCGGAGCAGTACTTC
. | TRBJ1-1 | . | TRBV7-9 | CASSLTLNTEAFF | TGTGCCAGCAGCTTAACACTGAACACTGAAGCTTTCTTT
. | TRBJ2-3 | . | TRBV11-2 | CASSLPKAGQVGTDTQYF | TGTGCCAGCAGCTTACCAAAGGCGGGGCAGGTCGGCACAGATACGCAGTATTTT
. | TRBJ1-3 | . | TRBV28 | CASILPGAGNTIYF | TGTGCCAGCATTCTACCAGGGGCAGGAAACACCATATATTTT
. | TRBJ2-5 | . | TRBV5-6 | CASSLGLEETQYF | TGTGCCAGCAGCCTGGGCCTTGAGGAGACCCAGTACTTC
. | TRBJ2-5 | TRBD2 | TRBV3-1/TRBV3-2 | CASSQGLAGVTQYF | TGTGCCAGCAGCCAAGGCCTAGCGGGGGTAACCCAGTACTTC
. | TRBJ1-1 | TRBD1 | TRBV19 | CASSRKGQGDTEAFF | TGTGCCAGTAGTAGGAAGGGACAGGGAGACACTGAAGCTTTCTTT
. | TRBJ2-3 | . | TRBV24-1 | CATREGDAQYF | TGTGCCACCAGAGAGGGGGATGCGCAGTATTTT
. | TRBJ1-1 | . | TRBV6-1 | CASSEALHGVRAEAFF | TGTGCCAGCAGTGAAGCGCTTCATGGGGTGAGGGCTGAAGCTTTCTTT
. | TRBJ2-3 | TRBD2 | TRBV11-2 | CASRPLAGIDTQYF | TGTGCCAGCAGACCACTAGCGGGGATAGATACGCAGTATTTT
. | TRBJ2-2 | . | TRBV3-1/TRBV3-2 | CASSQNFGVGELFF | TGTGCCAGCAGCCAAAACTTCGGAGTCGGGGAGCTGTTTTTT
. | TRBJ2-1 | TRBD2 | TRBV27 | CASSLGTSGAYNEQFF | TGTGCCAGCAGTCTCGGGACTAGCGGGGCATACAATGAGCAGTTCTTC
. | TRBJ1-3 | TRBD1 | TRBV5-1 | CASSQGQEYDTIYF | TGCGCCAGCAGCCAGGGACAGGAGTATGACACCATATATTTT
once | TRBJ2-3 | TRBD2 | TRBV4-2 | CASSQDQTSGRSGTDTQYF | TGTGCCAGCAGCCAAGATCAGACTAGCGGGAGATCTGGCACAGATACGCAGTATTTT
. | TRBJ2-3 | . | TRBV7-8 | CASSVLAHPRDTQYF | TGTGCCAGCAGTGTCCTAGCGCATCCTAGGGATACGCAGTATTTT
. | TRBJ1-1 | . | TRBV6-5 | CASKWGGPDTEAFF | TGTGCCAGCAAATGGGGGGGGCCGGACACTGAAGCTTTCTTT
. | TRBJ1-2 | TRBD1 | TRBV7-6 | CASSLRQGLDYGYTF | TGTGCCAGCAGCTTAAGACAGGGGTTGGACTATGGCTACACCTTC
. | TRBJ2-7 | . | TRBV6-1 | CASSEVSGSYEQYF | TGTGCCAGCAGTGAAGTTTCAGGCAGCTACGAGCAGTACTTC